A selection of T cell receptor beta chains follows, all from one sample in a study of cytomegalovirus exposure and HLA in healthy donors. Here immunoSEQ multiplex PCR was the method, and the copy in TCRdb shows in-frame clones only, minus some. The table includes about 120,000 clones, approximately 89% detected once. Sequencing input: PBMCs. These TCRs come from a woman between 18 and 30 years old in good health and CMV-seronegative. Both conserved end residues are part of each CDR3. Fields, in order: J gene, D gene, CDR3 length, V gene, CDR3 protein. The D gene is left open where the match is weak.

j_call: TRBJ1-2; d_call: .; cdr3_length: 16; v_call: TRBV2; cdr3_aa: CASSETLYSGDYGYTF
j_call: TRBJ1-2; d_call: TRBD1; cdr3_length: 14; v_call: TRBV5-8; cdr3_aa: CASSPTGGAYGYTF
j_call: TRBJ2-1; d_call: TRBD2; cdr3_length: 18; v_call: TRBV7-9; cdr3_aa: CASSQTGTSGGVYNEQFF
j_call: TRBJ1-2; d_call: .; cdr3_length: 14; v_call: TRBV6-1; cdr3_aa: CASIPNRDSGGYTF
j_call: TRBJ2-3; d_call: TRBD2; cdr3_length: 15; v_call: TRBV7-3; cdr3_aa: CASSFASGTTDTQYF
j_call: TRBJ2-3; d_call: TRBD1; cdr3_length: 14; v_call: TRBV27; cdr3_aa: CASTYGQGTDTQYF
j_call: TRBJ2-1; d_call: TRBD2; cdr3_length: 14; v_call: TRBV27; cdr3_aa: CASSLWGRAGEQFF
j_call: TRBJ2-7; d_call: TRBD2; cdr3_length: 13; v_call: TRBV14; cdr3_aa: CASSPGGGYEQYF
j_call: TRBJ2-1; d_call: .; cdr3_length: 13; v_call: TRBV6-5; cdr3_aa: CASRTTGYNEQFF
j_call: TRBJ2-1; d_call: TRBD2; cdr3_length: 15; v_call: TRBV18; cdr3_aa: CASSPNLAGENEQFF
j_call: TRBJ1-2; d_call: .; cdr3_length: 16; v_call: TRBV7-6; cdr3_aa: CASSPYGGQTNYGYTF
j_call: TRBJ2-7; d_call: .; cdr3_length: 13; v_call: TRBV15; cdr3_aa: CATSRDQVQGQYF
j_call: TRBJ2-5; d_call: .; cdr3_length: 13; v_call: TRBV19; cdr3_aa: CASSIRVWETQYF
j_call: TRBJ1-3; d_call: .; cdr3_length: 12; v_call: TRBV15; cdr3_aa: CATLSPGNTIYF
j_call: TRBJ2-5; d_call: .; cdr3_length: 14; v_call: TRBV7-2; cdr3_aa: CASRDPPGVETQYF
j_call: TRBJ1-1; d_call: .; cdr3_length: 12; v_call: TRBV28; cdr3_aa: CATHGGVTEAFF
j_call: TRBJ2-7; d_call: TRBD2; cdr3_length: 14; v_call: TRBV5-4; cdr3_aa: CASSQGGTAYEQYF
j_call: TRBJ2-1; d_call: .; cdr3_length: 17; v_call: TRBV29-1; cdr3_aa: CSVRRGAQTFSYNEQFF
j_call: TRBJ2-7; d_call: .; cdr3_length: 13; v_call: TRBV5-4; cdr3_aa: CASSLDGGYEQYF
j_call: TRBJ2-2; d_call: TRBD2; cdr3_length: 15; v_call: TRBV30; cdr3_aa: CAWTTAGGPSGELFF
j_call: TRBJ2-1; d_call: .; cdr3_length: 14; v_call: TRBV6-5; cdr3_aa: CASSYDRFVSEQFF
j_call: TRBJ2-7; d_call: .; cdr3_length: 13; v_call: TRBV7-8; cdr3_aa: CASSSGFSYEQYF
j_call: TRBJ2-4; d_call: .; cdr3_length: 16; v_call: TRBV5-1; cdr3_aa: CASSLGQLQAKNIQYF
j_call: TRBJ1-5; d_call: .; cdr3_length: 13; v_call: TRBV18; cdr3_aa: CASSRAYNQPQHF
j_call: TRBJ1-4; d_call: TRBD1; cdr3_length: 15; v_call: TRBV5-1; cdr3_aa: CASSLVGQGNEKLFF
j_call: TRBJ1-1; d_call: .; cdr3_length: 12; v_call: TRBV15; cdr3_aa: CATSRLESEAFF
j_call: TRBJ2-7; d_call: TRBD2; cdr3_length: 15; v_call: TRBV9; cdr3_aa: CASSVAAGAYYEQYF
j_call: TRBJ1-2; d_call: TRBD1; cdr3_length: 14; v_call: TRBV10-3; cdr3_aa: CAISEMQGGNGYTF
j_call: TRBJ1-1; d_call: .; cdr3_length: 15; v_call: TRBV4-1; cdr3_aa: CASSHLGGPATEAFF
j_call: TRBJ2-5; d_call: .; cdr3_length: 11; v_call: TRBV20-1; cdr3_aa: CSARVEETQYF
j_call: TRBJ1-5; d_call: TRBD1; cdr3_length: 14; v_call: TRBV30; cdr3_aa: CAWSPGTGVQPQHF
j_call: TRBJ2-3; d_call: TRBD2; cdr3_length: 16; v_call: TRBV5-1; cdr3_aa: CASSSTSGMAADTQYF
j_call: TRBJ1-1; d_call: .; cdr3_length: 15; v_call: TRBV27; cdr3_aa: CASSLAGQLGPEAFF
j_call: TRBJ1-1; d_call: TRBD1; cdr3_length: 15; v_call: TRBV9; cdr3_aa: CASSVPGTGPTEAFF
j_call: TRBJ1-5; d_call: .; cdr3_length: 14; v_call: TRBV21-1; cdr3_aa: CASSKEQGNQPQHF
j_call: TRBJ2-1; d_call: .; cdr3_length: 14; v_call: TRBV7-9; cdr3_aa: CASSLARAYNEQFF
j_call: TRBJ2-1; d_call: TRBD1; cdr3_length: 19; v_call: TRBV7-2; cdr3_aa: CASSLGFTAGQGIYNEQFF
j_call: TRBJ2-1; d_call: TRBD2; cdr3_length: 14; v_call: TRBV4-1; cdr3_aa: CASQSGARYNEQFF
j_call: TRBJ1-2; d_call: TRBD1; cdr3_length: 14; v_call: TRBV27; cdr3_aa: CASSPGGTGNGYTF
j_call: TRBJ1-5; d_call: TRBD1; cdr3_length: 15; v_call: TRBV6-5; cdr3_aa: CASSWGQGQGQPQHF
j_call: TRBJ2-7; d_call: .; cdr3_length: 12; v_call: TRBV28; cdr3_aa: CASSLVTREQYF
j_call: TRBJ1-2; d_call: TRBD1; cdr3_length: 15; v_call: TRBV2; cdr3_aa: CASSPGQGLYYGYTF
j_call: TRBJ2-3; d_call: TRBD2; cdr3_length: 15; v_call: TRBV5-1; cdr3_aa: CASSSADSGRGVRYF